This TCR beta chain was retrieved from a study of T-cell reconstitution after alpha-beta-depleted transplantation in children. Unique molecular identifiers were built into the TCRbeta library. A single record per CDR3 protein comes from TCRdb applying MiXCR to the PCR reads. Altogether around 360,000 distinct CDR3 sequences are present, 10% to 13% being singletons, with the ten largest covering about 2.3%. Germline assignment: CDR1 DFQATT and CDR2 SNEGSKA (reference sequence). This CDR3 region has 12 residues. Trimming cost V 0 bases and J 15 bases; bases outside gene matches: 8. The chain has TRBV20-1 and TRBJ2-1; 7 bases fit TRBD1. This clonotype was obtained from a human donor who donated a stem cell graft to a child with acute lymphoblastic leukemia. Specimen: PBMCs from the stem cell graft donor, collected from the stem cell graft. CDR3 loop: CSARETGTVTFF. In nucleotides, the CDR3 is TGCAGTGCTAGAGAAACCGGGACAGTAACGTTCTTC.